This T cell receptor beta chain came from a study of blood T cell repertoires in COVID-19. TCRdb's copy holds only in-frame clones and misses some; the assay was immunoSEQ multiplex PCR. This sample has some 200,000 clones, with roughly 84% found just once. This CDR3 spans 15 amino acids. The J segment lost 5 bases and the V segment lost 7 bases, leaving 11 bases of the junction unmatched. Germline V lookup: CDR1 ENHRY, CDR2 SYGVKD. Sequenced sample: peripheral blood. The chain couples TRBV10-3 to TRBJ2-3, with 8 nucleotides matching TRBD2. This receptor was obtained from a man in his fifties who had recovered from COVID-19. The CDR3 nucleotides are TGTGCCATCACGGGTATGGCGGGAGGAGGAGATACGCAGTATTTT. Translating gives CAITGMAGGGDTQYF.